This TCR beta chain emerged from a study of blood T cells in healthy people across ages. Whole-study results and caveats: Older individuals had lower TCR beta diversity per million T cells (the decline was roughly linear). Versus aged donors, long-lived donors had higher diversity and more naive CD4+ cells.

Germline values: CDR1 SGDLS, CDR2 YYNGEE. V was clipped by 0 bases and J by 8 bases; unmatched bases: 7. The CDR3 length is 16 residues. The authors ran a second PCR of about 7 to 12 cycles using a sample-barcoded 5' primer and a J-beta primer mix. Each cDNA was tagged by a template-switch adaptor containing 12 random nucleotides. CDR3-containing paired-end reads numbered at least 2.5 million in each sample. MiXCR was run by TCRdb on the 5' RACE reads, yielding one entry per CDR3 protein. The profile shows roughly 1.6 million distinct CDR3 sequences, around 36% of them singletons. As for this clonotype: The antigen is undetermined.

The rearrangement joins TRBV9 to TRBJ2-1; 11 positions match TRBD2. Sequencing was carried out using blood. This TCR came from a woman aged 25 to 39 in good health. CDR3 nucleotides: TGTGCCAGCAGCGTAGCGCGACTAGCGGGAACTGATGAGCAGTTCTTC. The encoded protein is CASSVARLAGTDEQFF. Supplemented by reference TRBV9 and TRBJ2-1, the full variable domain reads DSGVTQTPKHLITATGQRVTLRCSPRSGDLSVYWYQQSLDQGLQFLIQYYNGEERAKGNILERFSAQQFPDLHSELNLSSLELGDSALYFCASSVARLAGTDEQFFGPGTRLTVL.